This T cell receptor (beta chain) was recorded in a study of T cell responses to AZD1222 COVID-19 vaccine. Sequencing was performed with immunoSEQ multiplex PCR; in TCRdb, only in-frame clones are kept and a portion is missing. Here the sample spans some 130,000 clones, more than 80% being singletons. The sample holds a few counts of this clone. The sequence was obtained from an adult in good health. The sequencing used peripheral blood, collected on day 0 of AZD1222 vaccination.

The CDR3 sequence is CASSERGIDGYTF. Written as DNA, the CDR3 is TGTGCCAGCAGTGAGCGAGGGATTGATGGCTACACCTTC. The chain carries TRBV2 and TRBJ1-2; D remains ambiguous. This CDR3 is 13 amino acids long. Germline-derived CDR1 and CDR2 are SNHLY and FYNNEI. With 3 bases removed from V and 6 bases from J, the gap between germline ends came to 11 bases.